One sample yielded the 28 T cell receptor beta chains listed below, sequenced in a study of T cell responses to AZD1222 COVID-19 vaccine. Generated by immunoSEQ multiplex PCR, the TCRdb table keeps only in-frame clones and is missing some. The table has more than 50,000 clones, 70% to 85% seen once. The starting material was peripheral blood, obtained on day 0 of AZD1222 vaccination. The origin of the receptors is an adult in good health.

The CDR3 loop is CASSLEGRSTEAFF. The CDR3 DNA reads as TGTGCCAGCTCCTTGGAAGGGAGGTCCACTGAAGCTTTCTTT. The chain links TRBV18 to TRBJ1-1; D gene uncertain. This CDR3 has 14 residues. Looked up from germline, CDR1 is KGHSH and CDR2 is LQKENI. The V and J ends lost 6 bases and 4 bases respectively, with 15 bases between them.

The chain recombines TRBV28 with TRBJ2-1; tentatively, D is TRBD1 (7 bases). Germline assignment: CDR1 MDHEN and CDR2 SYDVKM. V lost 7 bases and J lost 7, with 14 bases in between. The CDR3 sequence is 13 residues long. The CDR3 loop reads CASNPGGINEQFF. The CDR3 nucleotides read TGTGCCAGCAACCCAGGGGGGATAAATGAGCAGTTCTTC.

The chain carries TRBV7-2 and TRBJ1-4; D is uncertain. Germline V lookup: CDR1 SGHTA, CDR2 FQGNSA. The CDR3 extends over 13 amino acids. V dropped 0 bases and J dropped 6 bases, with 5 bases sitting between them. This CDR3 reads CASSLAQYEKLFF. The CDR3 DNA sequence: TGTGCCAGCAGCTTAGCGCAGTATGAAAAACTGTTTTTT.

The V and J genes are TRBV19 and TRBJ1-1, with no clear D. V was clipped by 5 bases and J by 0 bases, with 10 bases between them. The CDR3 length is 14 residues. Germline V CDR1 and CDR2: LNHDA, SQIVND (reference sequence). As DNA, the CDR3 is TGTGCCAGTAGTCTAGGACGGATGAACACTGAAGCTTTCTTT. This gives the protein CASSLGRMNTEAFF.

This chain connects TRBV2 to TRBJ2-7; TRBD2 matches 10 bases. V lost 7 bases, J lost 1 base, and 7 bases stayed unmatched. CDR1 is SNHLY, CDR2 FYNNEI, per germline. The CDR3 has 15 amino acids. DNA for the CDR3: TGTGCCAGCACCTTGGGACTAGCGTTGTCCTACGAGCAGTACTTC. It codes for CASTLGLALSYEQYF.

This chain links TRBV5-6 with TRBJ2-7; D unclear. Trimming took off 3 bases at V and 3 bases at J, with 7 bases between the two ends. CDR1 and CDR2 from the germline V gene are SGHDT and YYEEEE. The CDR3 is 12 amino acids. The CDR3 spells CASSSLSYEQYF. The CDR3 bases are TGTGCCAGCAGCTCCTTGAGCTACGAGCAGTACTTC.

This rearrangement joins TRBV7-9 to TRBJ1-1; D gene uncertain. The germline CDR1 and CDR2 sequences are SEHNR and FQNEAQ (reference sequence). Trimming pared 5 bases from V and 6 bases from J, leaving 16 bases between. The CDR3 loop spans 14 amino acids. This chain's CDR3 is CASSLDLVGSEAFF. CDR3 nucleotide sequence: TGTGCCAGCAGCCTCGACCTAGTAGGGTCTGAAGCTTTCTTT.

CDR3 amino acids: CASSLATGSGTEAFF. The CDR3 region has the DNA TGTGCCAGCAGCTTAGCAACAGGGTCGGGGACTGAAGCTTTCTTT. The genes are TRBV11-3 and TRBJ1-1, with D possibly matching TRBD1 (6 bases). V was pared by 1 base and J by 5 bases, with 14 bases between. Germline loops: CDR1 SGHNT, CDR2 YENEEA. CDR3 length: 15 residues.

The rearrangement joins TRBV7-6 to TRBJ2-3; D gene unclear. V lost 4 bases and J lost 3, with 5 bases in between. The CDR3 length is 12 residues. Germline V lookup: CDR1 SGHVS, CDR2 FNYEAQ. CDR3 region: CASSSSTDTQYF. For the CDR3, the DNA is TGTGCCAGCAGCTCCAGTACAGATACGCAGTATTTT. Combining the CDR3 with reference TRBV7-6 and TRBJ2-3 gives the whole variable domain GAGVSQSPRYKVTKRGQDVALRCDPISGHVSLYWYRQALGQGPEFLTYFNYEAQQDKSGLPNDRFSAERPEGSISTLTIQRTEQRDSAMYRCASSSSTDTQYFGPGTRLTVL.

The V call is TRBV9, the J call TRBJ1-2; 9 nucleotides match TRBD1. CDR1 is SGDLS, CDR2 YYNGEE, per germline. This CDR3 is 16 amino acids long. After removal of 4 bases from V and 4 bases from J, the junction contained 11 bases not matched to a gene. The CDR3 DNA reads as TGTGCCAGCAGCCCCCGTCAGGGACAGGGTACCTATGGCTACACCTTC. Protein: CASSPRQGQGTYGYTF.

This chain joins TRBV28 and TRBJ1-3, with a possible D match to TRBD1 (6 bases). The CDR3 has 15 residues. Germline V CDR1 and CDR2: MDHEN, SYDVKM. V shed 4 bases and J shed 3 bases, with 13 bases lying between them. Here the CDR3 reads CASSYPGTSGNTIYF. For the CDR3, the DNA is TGTGCCAGCAGTTACCCCGGGACAAGTGGAAACACCATATATTTT.

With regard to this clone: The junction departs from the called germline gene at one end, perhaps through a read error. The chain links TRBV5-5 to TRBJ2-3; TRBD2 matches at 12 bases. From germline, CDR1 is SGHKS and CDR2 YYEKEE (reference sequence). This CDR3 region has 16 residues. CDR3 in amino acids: CVSSLELAGGRDTQYF. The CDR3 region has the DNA TGTGTCAGCAGCTTGGAACTAGCGGGAGGACGTGATACGCAGTATTTT.

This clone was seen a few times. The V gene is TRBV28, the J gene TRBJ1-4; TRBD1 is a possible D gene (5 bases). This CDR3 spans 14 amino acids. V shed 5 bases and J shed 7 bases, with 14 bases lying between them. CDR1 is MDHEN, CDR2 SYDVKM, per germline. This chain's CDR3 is CASSELTEVEKLFF. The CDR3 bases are TGTGCCAGCAGTGAGTTGACAGAAGTTGAAAAACTGTTTTTT.

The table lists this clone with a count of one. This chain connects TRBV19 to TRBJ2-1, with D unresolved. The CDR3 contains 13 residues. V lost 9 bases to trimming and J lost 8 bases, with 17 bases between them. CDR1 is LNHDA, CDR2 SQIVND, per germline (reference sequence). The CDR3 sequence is CASSPTPGYEQFF. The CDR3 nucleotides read TGTGCCAGCTCCCCAACTCCAGGATATGAGCAGTTCTTC.

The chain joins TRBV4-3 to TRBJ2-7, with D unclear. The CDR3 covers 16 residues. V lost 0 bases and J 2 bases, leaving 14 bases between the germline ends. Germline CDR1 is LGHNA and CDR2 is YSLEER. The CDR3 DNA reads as TGCGCCAGCAGCCAAGAGGCTATTAACTCTCCCTACGAGCAGTACTTC. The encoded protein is CASSQEAINSPYEQYF.

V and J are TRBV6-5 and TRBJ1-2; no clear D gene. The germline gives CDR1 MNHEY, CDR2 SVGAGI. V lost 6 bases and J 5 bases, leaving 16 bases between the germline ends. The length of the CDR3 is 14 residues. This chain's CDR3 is CASSRSQESYGYTF. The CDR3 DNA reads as TGTGCCAGCAGCCGATCTCAGGAGTCATATGGCTACACCTTC.

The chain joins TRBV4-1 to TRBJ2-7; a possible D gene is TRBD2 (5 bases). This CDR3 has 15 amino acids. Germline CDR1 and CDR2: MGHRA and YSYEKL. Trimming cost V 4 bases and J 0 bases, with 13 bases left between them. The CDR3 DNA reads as TGCGCCAGCAGCCCCTCGACTATTAGCTCCTACGAGCAGTACGTC. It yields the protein CASSPSTISSYEQYV.

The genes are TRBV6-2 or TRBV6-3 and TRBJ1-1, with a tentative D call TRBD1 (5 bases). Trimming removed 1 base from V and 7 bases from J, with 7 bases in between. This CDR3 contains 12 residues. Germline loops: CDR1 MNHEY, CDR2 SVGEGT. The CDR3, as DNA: TGTGCCAGCAGTTACTTGCAGGGTGAAGCTTTCTTT. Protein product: CASSYLQGEAFF.

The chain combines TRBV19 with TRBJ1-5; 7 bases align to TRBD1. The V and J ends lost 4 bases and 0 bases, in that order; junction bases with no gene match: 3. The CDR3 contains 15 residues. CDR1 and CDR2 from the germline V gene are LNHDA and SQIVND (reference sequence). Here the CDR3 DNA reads TGTGCCAGTAGTAACGACAGGGTTAGCAATCAGCCCCAGCATTTT. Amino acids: CASSNDRVSNQPQHF.

The CDR3 spells CASSLDRNTGELFF. Here the CDR3 DNA reads TGTGCCAGCAGCTTAGACAGAAACACCGGGGAGCTGTTTTTT. The J gene is TRBJ2-2, the V gene TRBV7-2, with no clear D. Germline V gene lookup returns CDR1 SGHTA and CDR2 FQGNSA. This CDR3 has 14 residues. V dropped 1 base and J dropped 2 bases, with 5 bases sitting between them.

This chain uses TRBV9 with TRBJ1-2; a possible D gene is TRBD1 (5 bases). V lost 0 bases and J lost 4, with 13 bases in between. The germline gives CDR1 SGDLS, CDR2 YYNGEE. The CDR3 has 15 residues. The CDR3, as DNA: TGTGCCAGCAGCGTAGATCCTACGAGGGGCTATGGCTACACCTTC. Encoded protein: CASSVDPTRGYGYTF.

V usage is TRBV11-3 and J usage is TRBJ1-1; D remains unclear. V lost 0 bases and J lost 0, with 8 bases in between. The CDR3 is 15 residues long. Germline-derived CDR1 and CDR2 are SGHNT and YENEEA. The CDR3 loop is CASSLDQTLNTEAFF. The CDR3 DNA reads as TGTGCCAGCAGCTTAGATCAGACTTTGAACACTGAAGCTTTCTTT. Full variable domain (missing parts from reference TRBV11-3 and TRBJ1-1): EAGVVQSPRYKIIEKKQPVAFWCNPISGHNTLYWYLQNLGQGPELLIRYENEEAVDDSQLPKDRFSAERLKGVDSTLKIQPAELGDSAVYLCASSLDQTLNTEAFFGQGTRLTVV.

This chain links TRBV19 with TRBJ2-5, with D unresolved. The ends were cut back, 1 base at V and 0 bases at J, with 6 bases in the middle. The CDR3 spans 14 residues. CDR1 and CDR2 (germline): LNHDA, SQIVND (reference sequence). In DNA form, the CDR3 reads TGTGCCAGTAGTATAGGGCAGTACCAAGAGACCCAGTACTTC. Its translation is CASSIGQYQETQYF.

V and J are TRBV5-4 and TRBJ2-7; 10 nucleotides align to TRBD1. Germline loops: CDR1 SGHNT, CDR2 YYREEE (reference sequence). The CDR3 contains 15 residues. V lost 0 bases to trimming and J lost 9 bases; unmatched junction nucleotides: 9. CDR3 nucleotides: TGTGCCAGCAGCTTGGAGTGGGACAGGGGATCGGCGCAGTACTTC. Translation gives CASSLEWDRGSAQYF.

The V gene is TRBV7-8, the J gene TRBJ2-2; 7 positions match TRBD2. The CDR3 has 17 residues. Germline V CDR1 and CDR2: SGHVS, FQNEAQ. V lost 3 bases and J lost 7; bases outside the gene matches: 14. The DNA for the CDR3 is TGTGCCAGCAGCTTTTCCCCCCGGACCGGGGAGGGCGGGGAGCTGTTTTTT. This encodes CASSFSPRTGEGGELFF.

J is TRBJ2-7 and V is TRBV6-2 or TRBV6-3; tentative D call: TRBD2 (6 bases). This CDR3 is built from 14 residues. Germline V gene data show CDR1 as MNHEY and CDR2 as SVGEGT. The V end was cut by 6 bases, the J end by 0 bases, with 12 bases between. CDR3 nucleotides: TGTGCCAGCAGCCTACCTAGCGACTCCTACGAGCAGTACTTC. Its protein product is CASSLPSDSYEQYF.

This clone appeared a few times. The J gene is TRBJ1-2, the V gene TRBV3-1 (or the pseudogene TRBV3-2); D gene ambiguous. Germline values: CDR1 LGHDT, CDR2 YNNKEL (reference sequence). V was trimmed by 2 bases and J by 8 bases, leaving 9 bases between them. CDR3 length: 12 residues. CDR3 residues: CASSQTERGYTF. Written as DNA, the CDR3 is TGTGCCAGCAGCCAAACAGAAAGGGGCTACACCTTC.

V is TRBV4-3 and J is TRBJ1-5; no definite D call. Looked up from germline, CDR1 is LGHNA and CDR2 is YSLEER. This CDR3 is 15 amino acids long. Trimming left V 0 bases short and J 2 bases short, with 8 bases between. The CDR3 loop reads CASSQDRSRNQPQHF. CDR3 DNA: TGCGCCAGCAGCCAAGATAGGTCTCGCAATCAGCCCCAGCATTTT.